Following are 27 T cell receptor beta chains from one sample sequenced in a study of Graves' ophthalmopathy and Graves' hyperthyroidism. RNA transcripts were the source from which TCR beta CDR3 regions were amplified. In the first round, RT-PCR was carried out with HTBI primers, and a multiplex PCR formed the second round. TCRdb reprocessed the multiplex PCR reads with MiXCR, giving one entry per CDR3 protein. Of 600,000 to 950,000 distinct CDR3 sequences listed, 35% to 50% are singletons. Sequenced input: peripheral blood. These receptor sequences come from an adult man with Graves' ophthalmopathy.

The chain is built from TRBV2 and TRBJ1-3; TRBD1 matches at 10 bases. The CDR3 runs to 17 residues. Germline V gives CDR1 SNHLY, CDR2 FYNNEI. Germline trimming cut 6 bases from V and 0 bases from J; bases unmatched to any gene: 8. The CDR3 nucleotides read TGTGCCAGCAGCCGGGACAGGGGCAGATCCTCTGGAAACACCATATATTTT. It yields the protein CASSRDRGRSSGNTIYF.

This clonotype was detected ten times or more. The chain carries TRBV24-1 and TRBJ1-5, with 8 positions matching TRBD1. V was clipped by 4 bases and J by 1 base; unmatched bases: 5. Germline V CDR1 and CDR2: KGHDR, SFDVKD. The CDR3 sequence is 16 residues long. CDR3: CATSDPRGQSNQPQHF. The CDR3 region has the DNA TGTGCCACCAGTGACCCCAGGGGGCAGAGCAATCAGCCCCAGCATTTT.

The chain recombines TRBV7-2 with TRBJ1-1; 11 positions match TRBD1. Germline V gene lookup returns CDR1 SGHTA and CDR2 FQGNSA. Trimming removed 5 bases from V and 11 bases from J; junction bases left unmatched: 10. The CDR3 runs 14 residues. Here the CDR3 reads CASSRGGQGVGAFF. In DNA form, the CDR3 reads TGTGCCAGCAGCAGGGGGGGACAGGGGGTTGGGGCTTTCTTT.

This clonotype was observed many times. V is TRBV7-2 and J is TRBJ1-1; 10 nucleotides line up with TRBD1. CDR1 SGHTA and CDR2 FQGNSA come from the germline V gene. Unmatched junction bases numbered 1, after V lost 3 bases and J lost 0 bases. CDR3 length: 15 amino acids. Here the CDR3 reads CASSLTGGLNTEAFF. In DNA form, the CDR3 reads TGTGCCAGCAGCTTGACAGGGGGCCTGAACACTGAAGCTTTCTTT.

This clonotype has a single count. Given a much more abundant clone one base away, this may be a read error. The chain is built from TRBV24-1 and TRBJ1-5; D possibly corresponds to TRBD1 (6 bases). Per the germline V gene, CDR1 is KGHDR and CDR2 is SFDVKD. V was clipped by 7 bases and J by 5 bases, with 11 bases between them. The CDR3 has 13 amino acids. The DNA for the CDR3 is TGTGCCACCAGAGGGGCAGGGGATCAGCCCCAGCATTTT. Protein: CATRGAGDQPQHF.

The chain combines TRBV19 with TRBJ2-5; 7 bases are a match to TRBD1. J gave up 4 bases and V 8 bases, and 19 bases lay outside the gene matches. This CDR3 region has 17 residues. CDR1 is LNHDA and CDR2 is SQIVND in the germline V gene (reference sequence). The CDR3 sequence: CASAARETGHLIETQYF. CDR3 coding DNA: TGTGCCAGTGCTGCGAGGGAGACAGGGCATTTGATAGAGACCCAGTACTTC.

In DNA form, the CDR3 reads TGCAGTGCTAGTTTGGGGGGTTGGGGGGGACAGGGAGGTCAGCCCCAGCATTTT. It is translated as CSASLGGWGGQGGQPQHF. The V call is TRBV20-1, the J call TRBJ1-5; 9 nucleotides agree with TRBD1. V was pared by 3 bases and J by 6 bases, with 18 bases of the junction left unmatched. CDR1 and CDR2 (germline): DFQATT, SNEGSKA (reference sequence). The CDR3 runs 18 residues.

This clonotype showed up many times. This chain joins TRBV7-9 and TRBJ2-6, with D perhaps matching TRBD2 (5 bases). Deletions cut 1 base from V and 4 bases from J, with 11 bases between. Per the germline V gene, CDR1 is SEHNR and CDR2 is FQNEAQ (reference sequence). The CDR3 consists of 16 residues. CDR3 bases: TGTGCCAGCAGCTTAGTAGCGTCGCGGGGGGCCAACGTCCTGACTTTC. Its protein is CASSLVASRGANVLTF.

The CDR3 loop is CASRTGGTGELFF. CDR3 nucleotides: TGTGCCAGCAGGACAGGGGGCACCGGGGAGCTGTTTTTT. V gene TRBV25-1 combines with J gene TRBJ2-2; 9 nucleotides match TRBD1. Losses at the gene ends were 6 bases for V and 4 bases for J; bases not matched to a gene: 0. There are 13 residues in the CDR3. The V gene's germline CDR1 is MGHDK and CDR2 SYGVNS. Complete variable domain (other parts from reference TRBV25-1 and TRBJ2-2): EADIYQTPRYLVIGTGKKITLECSQTMGHDKMYWYQQDPGMELHLIHYSYGVNSTEKGDLSSESTVSRIRTEHFPLTLESARPSHTSQYLCASRTGGTGELFFGEGSRLTVL.

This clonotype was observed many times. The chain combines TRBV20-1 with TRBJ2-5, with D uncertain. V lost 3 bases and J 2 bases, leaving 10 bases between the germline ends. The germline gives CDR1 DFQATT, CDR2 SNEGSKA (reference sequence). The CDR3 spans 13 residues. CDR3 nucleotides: TGCAGTGCTAGGGAGACTGTTCAAGAGACCCAGTACTTC. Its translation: CSARETVQETQYF.

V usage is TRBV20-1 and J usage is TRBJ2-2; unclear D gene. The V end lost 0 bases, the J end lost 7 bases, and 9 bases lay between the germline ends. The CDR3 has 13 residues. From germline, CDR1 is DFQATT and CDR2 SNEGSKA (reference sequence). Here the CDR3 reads CSARDMEGGELFF. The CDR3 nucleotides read TGCAGTGCTAGAGATATGGAAGGCGGGGAGCTGTTTTTT.

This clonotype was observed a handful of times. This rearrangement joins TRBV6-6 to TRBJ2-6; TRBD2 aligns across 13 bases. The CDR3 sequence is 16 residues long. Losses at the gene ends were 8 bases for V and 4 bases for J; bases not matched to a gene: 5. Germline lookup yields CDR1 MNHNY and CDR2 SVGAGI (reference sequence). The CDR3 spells CASGTSGISGANVLTF. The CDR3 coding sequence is TGTGCCAGCGGGACTAGCGGGATCTCAGGGGCCAACGTCCTGACTTTC.

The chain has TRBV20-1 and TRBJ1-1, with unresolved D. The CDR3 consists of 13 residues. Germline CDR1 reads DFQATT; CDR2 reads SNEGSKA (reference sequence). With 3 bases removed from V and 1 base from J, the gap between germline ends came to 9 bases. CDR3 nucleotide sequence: TGCAGTGCTAGGTGGCCGCAGAACACTGAAGCTTTCTTT. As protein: CSARWPQNTEAFF.

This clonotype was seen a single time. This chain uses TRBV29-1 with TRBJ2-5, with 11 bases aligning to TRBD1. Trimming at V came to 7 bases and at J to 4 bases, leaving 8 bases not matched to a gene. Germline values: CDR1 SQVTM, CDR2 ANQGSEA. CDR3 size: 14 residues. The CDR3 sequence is CSGDGTGGGETQYF. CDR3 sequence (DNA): TGCAGCGGTGATGGGACAGGGGGAGGAGAGACCCAGTACTTC.

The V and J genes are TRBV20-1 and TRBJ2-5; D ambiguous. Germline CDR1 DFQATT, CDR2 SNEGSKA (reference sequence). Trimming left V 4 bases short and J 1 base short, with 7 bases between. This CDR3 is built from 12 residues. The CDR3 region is CSATPPQETQYF. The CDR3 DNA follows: TGCAGTGCTACGCCCCCCCAAGAGACCCAGTACTTC.

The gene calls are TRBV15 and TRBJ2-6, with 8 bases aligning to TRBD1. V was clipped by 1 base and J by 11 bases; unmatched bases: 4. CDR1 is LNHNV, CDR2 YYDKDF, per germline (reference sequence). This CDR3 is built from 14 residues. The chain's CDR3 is CATSRGTGSYVLTF. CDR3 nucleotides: TGTGCCACCAGCAGAGGGACAGGGTCCTACGTCCTGACTTTC. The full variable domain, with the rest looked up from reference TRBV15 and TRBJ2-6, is DAMVIQNPRYQVTQFGKPVTLSCSQTLNHNVMYWYQQKSSQAPKLLFHYYDKDFNNEADTPDNFQSRRPNTSFCFLDIRSPGLGDTAMYLCATSRGTGSYVLTFGAGSRLTVL.

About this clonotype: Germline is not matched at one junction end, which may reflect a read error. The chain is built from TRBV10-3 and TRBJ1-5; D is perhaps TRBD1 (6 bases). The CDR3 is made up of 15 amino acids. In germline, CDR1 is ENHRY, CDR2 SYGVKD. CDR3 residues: CASSEGGGPGHPQHF. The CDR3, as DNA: TGTGCCAGCAGTGAGGGAGGGGGGCCCGGCCATCCCCAGCATTTT.

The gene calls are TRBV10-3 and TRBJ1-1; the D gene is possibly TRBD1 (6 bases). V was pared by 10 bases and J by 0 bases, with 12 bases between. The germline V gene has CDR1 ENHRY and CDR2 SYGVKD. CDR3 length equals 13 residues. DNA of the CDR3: TGTGCCAGCAAGGGACAACTGAACACTGAAGCTTTCTTT. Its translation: CASKGQLNTEAFF.

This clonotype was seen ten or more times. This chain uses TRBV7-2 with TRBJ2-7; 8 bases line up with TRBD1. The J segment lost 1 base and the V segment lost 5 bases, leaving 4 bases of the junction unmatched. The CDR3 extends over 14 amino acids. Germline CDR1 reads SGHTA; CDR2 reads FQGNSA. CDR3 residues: CASSAQGASYEQYF. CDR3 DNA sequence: TGTGCCAGCAGCGCTCAGGGGGCGTCCTACGAGCAGTACTTC.

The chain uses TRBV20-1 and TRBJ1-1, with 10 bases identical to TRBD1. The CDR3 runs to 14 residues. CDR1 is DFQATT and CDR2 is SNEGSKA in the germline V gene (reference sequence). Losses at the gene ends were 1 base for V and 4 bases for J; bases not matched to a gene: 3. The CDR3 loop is CSARVGTGVTEAFF. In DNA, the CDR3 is TGCAGTGCTAGAGTAGGGACAGGGGTCACTGAAGCTTTCTTT.

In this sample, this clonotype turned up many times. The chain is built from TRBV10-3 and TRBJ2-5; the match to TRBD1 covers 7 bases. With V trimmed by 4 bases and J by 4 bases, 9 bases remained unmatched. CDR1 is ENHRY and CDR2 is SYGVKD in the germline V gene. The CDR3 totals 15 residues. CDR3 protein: CAISGGAGGRETQYF. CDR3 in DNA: TGTGCCATCAGTGGTGGGGCAGGGGGTAGAGAGACCCAGTACTTC.

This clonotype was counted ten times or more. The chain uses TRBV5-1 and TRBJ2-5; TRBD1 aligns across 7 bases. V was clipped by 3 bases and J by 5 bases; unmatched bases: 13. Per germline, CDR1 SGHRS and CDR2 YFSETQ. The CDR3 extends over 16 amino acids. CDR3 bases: TGCGCCAGCAGCTCGGACGGGACGGCGACAGGGGAGACCCAGTACTTC. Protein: CASSSDGTATGETQYF.

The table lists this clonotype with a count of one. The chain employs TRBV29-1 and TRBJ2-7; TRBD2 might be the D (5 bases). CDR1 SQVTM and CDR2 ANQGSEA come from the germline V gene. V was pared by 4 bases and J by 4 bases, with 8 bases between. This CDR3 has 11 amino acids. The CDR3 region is CSVAREYEQYF. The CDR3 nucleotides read TGCAGCGTTGCCCGGGAATACGAGCAGTACTTC.

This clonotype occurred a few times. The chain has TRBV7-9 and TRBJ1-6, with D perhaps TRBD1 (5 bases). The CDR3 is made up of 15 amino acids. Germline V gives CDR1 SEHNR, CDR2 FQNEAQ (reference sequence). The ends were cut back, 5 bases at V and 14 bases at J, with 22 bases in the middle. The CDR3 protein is CASSQPGPGVWALHF. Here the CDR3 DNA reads TGTGCCAGCAGCCAACCGGGACCGGGTGTATGGGCCCTCCACTTT.

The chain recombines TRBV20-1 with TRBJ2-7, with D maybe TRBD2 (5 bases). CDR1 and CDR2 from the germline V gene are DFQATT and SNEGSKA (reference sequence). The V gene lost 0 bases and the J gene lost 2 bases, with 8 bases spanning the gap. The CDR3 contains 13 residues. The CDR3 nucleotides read TGCAGTGCTAGAGATCCGGGGACCTACGAGCAGTACTTC. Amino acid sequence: CSARDPGTYEQYF.

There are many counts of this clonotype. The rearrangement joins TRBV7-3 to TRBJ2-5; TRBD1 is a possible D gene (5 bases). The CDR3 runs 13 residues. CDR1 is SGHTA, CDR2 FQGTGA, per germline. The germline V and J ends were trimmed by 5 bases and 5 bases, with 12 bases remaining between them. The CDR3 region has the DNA TGTGCCAGCAGCGATAGCAAGGGGGAGACCCAGTACTTC. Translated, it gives CASSDSKGETQYF.

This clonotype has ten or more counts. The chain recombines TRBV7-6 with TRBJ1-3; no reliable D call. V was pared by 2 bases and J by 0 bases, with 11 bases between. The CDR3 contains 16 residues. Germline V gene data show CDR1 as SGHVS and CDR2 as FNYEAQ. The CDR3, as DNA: TGTGCCAGCAGCTTAAAACCAGGCATCTCTGGAAACACCATATATTTT. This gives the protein CASSLKPGISGNTIYF.